The entry that follows covers one TCR beta chain sequence. The data derive from a study of CD4 and CD8 cells across lung adenocarcinoma regions. TCRdb fed the PCR reads into MiXCR, producing one record per CDR3 protein. This sample carries 3,000 to 4,500 distinct CDR3 sequences, roughly half of them seen once, and the ten largest clones take less than 25%. This CDR3 has 14 residues. Germline CDR1 is MNHNS and CDR2 is SASEGT. Localized lung adenocarcinoma, a non-small cell lung cancer, affected the donors. V gene TRBV6-1 combines with J gene TRBJ2-5, with D possibly TRBD1 on 5 matching bases. The end of the DNA fits TRBJ2-7 better, so the J call may be wrong. Input material: CD4+ T cells from the margin of a lung tumor. The clonotype comes from a female donor with lung adenocarcinoma. The CD4 and CD8 labels of this study may be unreliable. CDR3 nucleotide sequence: TGTGCCACCTCAGACAGAAGCGACTCCTACGAGCAGTACTTC. The encoded protein is CATSDRSDSYEQYF.